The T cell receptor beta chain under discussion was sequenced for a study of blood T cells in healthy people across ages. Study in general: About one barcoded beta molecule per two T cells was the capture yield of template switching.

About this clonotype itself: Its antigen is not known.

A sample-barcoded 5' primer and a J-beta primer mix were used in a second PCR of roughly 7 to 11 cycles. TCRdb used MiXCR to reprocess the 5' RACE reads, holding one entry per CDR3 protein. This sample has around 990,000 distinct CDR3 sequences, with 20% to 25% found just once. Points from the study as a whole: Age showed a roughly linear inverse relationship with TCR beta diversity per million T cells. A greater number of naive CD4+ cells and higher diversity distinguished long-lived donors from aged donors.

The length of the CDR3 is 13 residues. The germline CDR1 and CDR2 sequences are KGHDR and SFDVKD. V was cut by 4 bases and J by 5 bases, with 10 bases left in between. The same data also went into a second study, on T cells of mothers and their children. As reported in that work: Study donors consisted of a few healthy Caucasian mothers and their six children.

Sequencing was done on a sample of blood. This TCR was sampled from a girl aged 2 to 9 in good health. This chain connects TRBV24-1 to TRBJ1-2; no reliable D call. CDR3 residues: CATSEVGEYGYTF. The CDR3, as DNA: TGTGCCACCAGTGAGGTGGGCGAGTATGGCTACACCTTC.